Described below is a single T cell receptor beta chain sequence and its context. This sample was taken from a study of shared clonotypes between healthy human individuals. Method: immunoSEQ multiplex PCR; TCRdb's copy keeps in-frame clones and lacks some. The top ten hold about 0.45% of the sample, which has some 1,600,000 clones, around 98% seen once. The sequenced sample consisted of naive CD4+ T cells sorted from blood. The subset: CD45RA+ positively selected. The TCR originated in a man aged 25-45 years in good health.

The CDR3 sequence: CASSEFGSGGNQPQHF. CDR3 in DNA: TGTGCCAGCAGTGAATTTGGGTCCGGTGGCAATCAGCCCCAGCATTTT. The chain carries TRBV25-1 and TRBJ1-5; D is ambiguous. The V gene's germline CDR1 is MGHDK and CDR2 SYGVNS. The CDR3 loop spans 16 amino acids. Trimming shortened V by 1 base and J by 2 bases, and 12 bases separated the two germline ends.